These 12 T cell receptor beta chains share one sample of origin, sequenced in a study of cytomegalovirus exposure and HLA in healthy donors. The PCR employed 60 Vbeta primers together with 13 Jbeta primers. TCRdb's copy holds only in-frame clones and misses some; the assay was immunoSEQ multiplex PCR. Found here are some 170,000 clones, roughly 76% of them singletons; the top ten hold around 4.7%. Sequenced material: PBMCs. These receptor sequences come from a woman aged 18-35 years in good health and CMV-seropositive.

This chain uses TRBV11-2 with TRBJ2-1; TRBD1 matches 10 bases. V dropped 5 bases and J dropped 3; count of bases not matched to a gene: 4. This CDR3 is built from 15 residues. CDR1 is SGHAT and CDR2 is FQNNGV in the germline V gene. The CDR3 loop is CASSIRDRGYNEQFF. The CDR3 DNA reads TGTGCCAGCAGCATCCGGGACAGGGGCTACAATGAGCAGTTCTTC.

The chain links TRBV13 to TRBJ1-1; tentative D call: TRBD1 (5 bases). The V end lost 0 bases, the J end lost 6 bases, and 8 bases lay between the germline ends. The CDR3 totals 13 residues. Germline loops: CDR1 PRHDT, CDR2 FYEKMQ (reference sequence). The CDR3 sequence: CASSLGTVSEAFF. In DNA, the CDR3 is TGTGCCAGCAGCTTAGGGACAGTGTCTGAAGCTTTCTTT.

The rearrangement uses TRBV28 and TRBJ1-3; D uncertain. In germline, CDR1 is MDHEN, CDR2 SYDVKM. The V and J ends lost 6 bases and 3 bases respectively, with 18 bases between them. CDR3 length: 16 residues. The CDR3 DNA follows: TGTGCCAGCAGACCGGGAGGAGGTATAGGTGGAAACACCATATATTTT. This sequence encodes CASRPGGGIGGNTIYF.

J is TRBJ2-1 and V is TRBV4-1, with 8 bases identical to TRBD2. The V gene end was trimmed by 2 bases and the J gene end by 4 bases; junction bases not matched to a gene: 4. The CDR3 is 15 residues long. Germline V gene data show CDR1 as MGHRA and CDR2 as YSYEKL. The CDR3 DNA is TGCGCCAGCAGCCAAATGGCGGGGGGATACAATGAGCAGTTCTTC. Translating gives CASSQMAGGYNEQFF.

The chain combines TRBV6-1 with TRBJ1-1, with 10 bases aligning to TRBD1. Trimming cost V 5 bases and J 1 base; bases outside gene matches: 4. The CDR3 has 15 amino acids. The germline V gene encodes CDR1 MNHNS and CDR2 SASEGT. This chain's CDR3 is CASSSRTGGNTEAFF. CDR3 nucleotides: TGTGCCAGCAGTTCGCGGACAGGGGGGAACACTGAAGCTTTCTTT.

This clone occurred once. V gene TRBV7-8 combines with J gene TRBJ2-1; no clear D gene. Germline V lookup: CDR1 SGHVS, CDR2 FQNEAQ. V lost 1 base and J 4 bases, leaving 8 bases between the germline ends. The CDR3 spans 14 residues. This chain's CDR3 is CASSLVFAYNEQFF. The DNA of the CDR3 is TGTGCCAGCAGCTTAGTTTTTGCGTACAATGAGCAGTTCTTC.

V and J are TRBV2 and TRBJ2-1; the D is unclear. Germline V gives CDR1 SNHLY, CDR2 FYNNEI. V was trimmed by 4 bases and J by 1 base, leaving 11 bases between them. The CDR3 totals 15 residues. CDR3 in amino acids: CASSGARPSYNEQFF. The CDR3 DNA reads TGTGCCAGCAGTGGAGCGCGCCCTTCCTACAATGAGCAGTTCTTC.

The J gene is TRBJ2-3, the V gene TRBV6-4, with 11 bases identical to TRBD1. CDR1 and CDR2 from the germline V gene are MRHNA and SNTAGT. J was trimmed by 4 bases and V by 2 bases; bases with no gene match: 20. The CDR3 length is 21 residues. This chain's CDR3 is CASSDGCYGIQGQGVPDTQYF. CDR3 nucleotides: TGTGCCAGCAGTGACGGGTGTTACGGTATTCAGGGACAGGGGGTCCCAGATACGCAGTATTTT.

This clone was counted once. The rearrangement joins TRBV30 to TRBJ1-5; D not resolved. Germline V gene lookup returns CDR1 GTSNPN and CDR2 SVGIG (reference sequence). This CDR3 is 14 amino acids long. V lost 2 bases, J lost 1 base, and 9 bases lay in between. The CDR3 nucleotides are TGTGCCTGGAGTACTCACTTGAGCAATCAGCCCCAGCATTTT. It yields the protein CAWSTHLSNQPQHF.

V and J are TRBV27 and TRBJ2-3, with a tentative D call TRBD1 (6 bases). V was pared by 4 bases and J by 0 bases, with 8 bases between. Germline-derived CDR1 and CDR2 are MNHEY and SMNVEV (reference sequence). CDR3 size: 14 residues. CDR3 amino acids: CASSYRESTDTQYF. DNA of the CDR3: TGTGCCAGCAGTTACAGGGAGAGCACAGATACGCAGTATTTT.

The gene calls are TRBV11-1 and TRBJ1-6, with 8 bases lining up with TRBD1. The CDR3 runs to 15 residues. V shed 4 bases, J shed 7 bases, and the junction held 6 bases outside the gene matches. The germline gives CDR1 SGHAT, CDR2 FQDESV (reference sequence). The CDR3: CASSSGGRANSPLHF. As DNA, the CDR3 is TGTGCCAGCAGCTCAGGGGGCAGGGCGAATTCACCCCTCCACTTT.

The rearrangement uses TRBV6-5 and TRBJ2-5; TRBD2 aligns across 15 bases. This CDR3 is 15 amino acids long. V lost 6 bases and J lost 5; bases outside the gene matches: 4. CDR1 and CDR2 (germline): MNHEY, SVGAGI. The CDR3 reads CASSRTSGGAETQYF. CDR3 nucleotide sequence: TGTGCCAGCAGCCGGACTAGCGGGGGGGCCGAGACCCAGTACTTC.